This T cell receptor beta chain originates from a study of T cell responses to AZD1222 COVID-19 vaccine. TCRdb's copy holds only in-frame clones and misses some; the assay was immunoSEQ multiplex PCR. The sample lists more than 95,000 clones, roughly 90% occurring once. Germline values: CDR1 GTSNPN, CDR2 SVGIG (reference sequence). This CDR3 comprises 11 residues. The V gene lost 0 bases and the J gene lost 7 bases, with 6 bases spanning the gap. Broader study findings: Sampled repertoires all dated from after the peak T cell response. Dominant CD4 TCR responses targeted spike regions 160-218 and 743-854. Donors skewed white British and female; clonal diversity was possibly underestimated.

Turning to this clone: The antigen is unknown. The sample contains more than one DNA sequence encoding this CDR3.

The specimen was peripheral blood, collected on day 0 of AZD1222 vaccination. This sequence joins TRBV30 and TRBJ1-1, with no clear D. The sequence was obtained from an adult in good health. The CDR3 sequence is CAWSVQSEAFF. CDR3 nucleotide sequence: TGTGCCTGGAGTGTTCAGAGTGAAGCTTTCTTT.